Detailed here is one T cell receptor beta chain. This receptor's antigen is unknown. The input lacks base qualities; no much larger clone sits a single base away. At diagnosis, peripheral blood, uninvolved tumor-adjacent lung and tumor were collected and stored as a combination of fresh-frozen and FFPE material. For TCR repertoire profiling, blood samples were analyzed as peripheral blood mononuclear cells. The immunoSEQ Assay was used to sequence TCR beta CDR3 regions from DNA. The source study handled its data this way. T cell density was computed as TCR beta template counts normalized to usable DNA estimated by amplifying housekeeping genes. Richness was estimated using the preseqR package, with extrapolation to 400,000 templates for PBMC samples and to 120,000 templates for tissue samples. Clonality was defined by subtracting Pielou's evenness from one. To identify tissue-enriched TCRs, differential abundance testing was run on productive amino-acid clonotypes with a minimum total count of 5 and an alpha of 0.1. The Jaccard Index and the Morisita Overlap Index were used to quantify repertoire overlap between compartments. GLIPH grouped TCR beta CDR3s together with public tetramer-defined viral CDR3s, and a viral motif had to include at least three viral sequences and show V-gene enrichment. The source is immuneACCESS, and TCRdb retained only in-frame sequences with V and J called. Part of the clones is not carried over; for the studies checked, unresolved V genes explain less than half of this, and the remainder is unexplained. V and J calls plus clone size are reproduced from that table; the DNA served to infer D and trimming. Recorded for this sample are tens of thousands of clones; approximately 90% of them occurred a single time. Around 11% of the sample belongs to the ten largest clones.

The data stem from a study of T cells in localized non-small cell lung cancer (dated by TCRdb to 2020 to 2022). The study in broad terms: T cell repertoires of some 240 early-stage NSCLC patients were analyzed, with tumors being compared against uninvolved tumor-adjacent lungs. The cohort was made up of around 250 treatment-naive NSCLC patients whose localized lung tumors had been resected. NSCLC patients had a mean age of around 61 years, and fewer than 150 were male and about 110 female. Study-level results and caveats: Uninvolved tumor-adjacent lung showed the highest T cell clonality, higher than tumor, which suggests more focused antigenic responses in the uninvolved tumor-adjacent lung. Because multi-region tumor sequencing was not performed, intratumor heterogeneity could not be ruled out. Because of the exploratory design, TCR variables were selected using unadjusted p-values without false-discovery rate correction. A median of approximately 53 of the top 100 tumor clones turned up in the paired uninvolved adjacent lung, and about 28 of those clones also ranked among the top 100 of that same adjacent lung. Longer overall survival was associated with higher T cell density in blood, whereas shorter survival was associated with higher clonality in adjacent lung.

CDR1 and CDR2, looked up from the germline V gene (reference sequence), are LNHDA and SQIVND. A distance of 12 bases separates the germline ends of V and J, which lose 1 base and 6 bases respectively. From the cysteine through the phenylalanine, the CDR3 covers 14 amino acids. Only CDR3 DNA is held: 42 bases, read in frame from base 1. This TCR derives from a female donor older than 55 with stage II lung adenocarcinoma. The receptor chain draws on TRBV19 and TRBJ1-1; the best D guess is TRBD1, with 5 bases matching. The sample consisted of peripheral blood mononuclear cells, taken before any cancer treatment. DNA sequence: TGTGCCAGTAGTATAGGTGAGGGAGGGGCTGAAGCTTTCTTT. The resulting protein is CASSIGEGGAEAFF.